This T cell receptor (beta chain) derives from a study of post-analysis software for immune sequencing data. The overall study: Patients had relapsing-remitting, secondary progressive or progressive-relapsing multiple sclerosis; some lacked subtype. Whole-study findings and limits: Controls showed significantly higher normalized Chao1 diversity than did multiple sclerosis patients. With TRBV5-6, TRBV5-1 and TRBV20-1 included, about five TRBV segments were more frequent in patients than in controls.

Germline V gene sequence: CDR1 SQVTM, CDR2 ANQGSEA. CDR3 size: 14 residues. The V gene end was trimmed by 6 bases and the J gene end by 3 bases; junction bases not matched to a gene: 6. Prepared libraries of TCR beta cDNA carried unique molecular identifiers. TCRdb fed the PCR reads into MiXCR, producing one record per CDR3 protein. The sample shows 400,000 to 500,000 distinct CDR3 sequences, about 39% of them seen only once. This clonotype has only a few counts. Its antigen is not identified. The chain employs TRBV29-1 and TRBJ2-1, with TRBD2 matching 9 bases. This TCR was sampled from a girl aged 2 to 9 with multiple sclerosis. The specimen was blood. The CDR3 DNA follows: TGCAGCGTGGCGGGACTAGCACGCTACAATGAGCAGTTCTTC. Encoded protein: CSVAGLARYNEQFF.